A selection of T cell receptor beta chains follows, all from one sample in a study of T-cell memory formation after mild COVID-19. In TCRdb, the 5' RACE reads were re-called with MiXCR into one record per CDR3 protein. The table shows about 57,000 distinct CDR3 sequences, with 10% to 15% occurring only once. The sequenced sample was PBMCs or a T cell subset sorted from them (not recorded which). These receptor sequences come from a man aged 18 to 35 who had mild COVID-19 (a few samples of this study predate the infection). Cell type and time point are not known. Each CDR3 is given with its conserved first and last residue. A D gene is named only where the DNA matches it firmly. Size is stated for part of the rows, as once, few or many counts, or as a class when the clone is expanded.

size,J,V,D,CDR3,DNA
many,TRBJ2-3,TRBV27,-,CASSLTGISTDTQYF,TGTGCCAGCAGTTTAACCGGGATTAGCACAGATACGCAGTATTTT
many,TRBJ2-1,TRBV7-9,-,CASSPDDGRSYNEQFF,TGTGCCAGCAGCCCTGATGACGGGAGATCCTACAATGAGCAGTTCTTC
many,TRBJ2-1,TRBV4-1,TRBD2,CASSLPGGSYNEQFF,TGCGCCAGCAGCCTCCCGGGGGGTTCCTACAATGAGCAGTTCTTC
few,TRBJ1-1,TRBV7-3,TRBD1,CASSPGQGLSDTEAFF,TGTGCCAGCAGCCCGGGACAGGGTCTGTCGGACACTGAAGCTTTCTTT
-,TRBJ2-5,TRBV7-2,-,CASSRQGATQYF,TGTGCCAGCAGCCGCCAAGGGGCGACCCAGTACTTC
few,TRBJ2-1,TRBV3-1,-,CASSQGWELRNNEQFF,TGTGCCAGCAGCCAAGGGTGGGAACTCCGCAACAATGAGCAGTTCTTC
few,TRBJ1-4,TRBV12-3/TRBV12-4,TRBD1,CASRTDRGNEKLFF,TGTGCCAGCAGAACGGACAGGGGCAACGAAAAACTGTTTTTT
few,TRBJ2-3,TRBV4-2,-,CASSQEGVRADTQYF,TGTGCCAGCAGCCAAGAAGGAGTTAGGGCAGATACGCAGTATTTT
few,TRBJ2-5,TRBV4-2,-,CASSPSMGSTETQYF,TGTGCCAGCAGCCCCTCGATGGGGTCTACAGAGACCCAGTACTTC
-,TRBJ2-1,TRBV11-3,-,CASSSQNNNEQFF,TGTGCCAGCAGCTCCCAGAACAACAATGAGCAGTTCTTC
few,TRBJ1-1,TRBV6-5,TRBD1,CASSYTGQGNTEAFF,TGTGCCAGCAGTTACACGGGACAGGGTAACACTGAAGCTTTCTTT
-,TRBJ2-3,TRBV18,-,CASSPAGITDTQYF,TGTGCCAGCTCACCGGCGGGGATCACAGATACGCAGTATTTT
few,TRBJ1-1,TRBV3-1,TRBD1,CASSTSGQGSVNTEAFF,TGTGCCAGCAGCACGTCAGGACAGGGAAGCGTGAACACTGAAGCTTTCTTT
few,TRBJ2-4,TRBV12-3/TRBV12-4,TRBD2,CATGGSAKNIQYF,TGTGCCACGGGGGGGAGCGCCAAAAACATTCAGTACTTC
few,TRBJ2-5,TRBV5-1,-,CASSWTGHPGETQYF,TGCGCCAGCAGCTGGACGGGACACCCCGGGGAGACCCAGTACTTC
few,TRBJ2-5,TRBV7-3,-,CASSSGPGARETQYF,TGTGCCAGCAGCTCCGGACCGGGGGCGAGGGAGACCCAGTACTTC
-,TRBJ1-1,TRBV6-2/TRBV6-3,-,CATETGGGTEAFF,TGTGCCACGGAGACTGGGGGGGGCACTGAAGCTTTCTTT
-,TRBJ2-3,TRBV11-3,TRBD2,CASSPQGLAGDTDTQYF,TGTGCCAGCAGCCCCCAGGGACTAGCGGGGGACACAGATACGCAGTATTTT
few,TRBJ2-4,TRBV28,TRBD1,CASSFRDRVNIQYF,TGTGCCAGCAGTTTCCGGGACAGGGTTAACATTCAGTACTTC
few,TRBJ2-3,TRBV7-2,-,CASSLARNTDTQYF,TGTGCCAGCAGCTTAGCACGTAACACAGATACGCAGTATTTT
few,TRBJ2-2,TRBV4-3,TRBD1,CASRGGQSITGELFF,TGCGCCAGCAGAGGGGGACAGTCTATCACCGGGGAGCTGTTTTTT
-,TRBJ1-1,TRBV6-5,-,CASSLFQGSPEAFF,TGTGCCAGCAGCTTATTCCAGGGGAGCCCTGAAGCTTTCTTT
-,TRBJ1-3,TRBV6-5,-,CASRRTGHSSLSGNTIYF,TGTGCCAGCAGACGGACGGGACACTCGAGCCTCTCTGGAAACACCATATATTTT
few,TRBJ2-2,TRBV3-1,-,CASSQVGTGELFF,TGTGCCAGCAGCCAAGTGGGCACCGGGGAGCTGTTTTTT
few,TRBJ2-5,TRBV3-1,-,CASSGQTLGTQYF,TGTGCCAGCAGCGGCCAGACCTTGGGGACCCAGTACTTC
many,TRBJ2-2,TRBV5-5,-,CASSLYIGELFF,TGTGCCAGCAGCTTGTATATCGGGGAGCTGTTTTTT
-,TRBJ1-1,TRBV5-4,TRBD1,CASSSVPGQEAFF,TGTGCCAGCAGCTCTGTACCGGGACAGGAAGCTTTCTTT
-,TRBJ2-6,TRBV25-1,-,CASSDGRGRANVLTF,TGTGCCAGCAGTGACGGACGGGGCCGGGCCAACGTCCTGACTTTC
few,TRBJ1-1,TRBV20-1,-,CSASRLGGAFF,TGCAGTGCTAGCCGACTGGGGGGAGCTTTCTTT
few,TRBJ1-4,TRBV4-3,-,CASSQDTHEKLFF,TGCGCCAGCAGCCAAGATACCCATGAAAAACTGTTTTTT
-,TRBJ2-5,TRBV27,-,CASSLAYQETQYF,TGTGCCAGCAGTTTAGCGTACCAAGAGACCCAGTACTTC
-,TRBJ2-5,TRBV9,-,CASAQGIGETQYF,TGTGCCAGCGCCCAGGGGATAGGAGAGACCCAGTACTTC
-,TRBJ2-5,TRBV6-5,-,CASRYRAGQETQYF,TGTGCCAGCAGGTACCGGGCCGGGCAAGAGACCCAGTACTTC
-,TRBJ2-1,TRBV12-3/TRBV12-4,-,CASSRVGNEQFF,TGTGCCAGCAGCCGAGTAGGGAATGAGCAGTTCTTC
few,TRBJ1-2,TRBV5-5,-,CASSLVDRYGYTF,TGTGCCAGCAGCTTGGTGGACAGATATGGCTACACCTTC
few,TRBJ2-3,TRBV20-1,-,CSARDGRVLWDTQYF,TGCAGTGCTAGAGACGGCAGGGTCTTATGGGATACGCAGTATTTT
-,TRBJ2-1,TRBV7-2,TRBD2,CASSNLAGGHNEQFF,TGTGCCAGCAGCAATCTAGCGGGGGGGCACAATGAGCAGTTCTTC
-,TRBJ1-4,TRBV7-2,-,CASSLETGKLFF,TGTGCCAGCAGCCTTGAGACAGGCAAACTGTTTTTT
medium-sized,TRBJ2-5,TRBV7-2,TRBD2,CASSSGGAPETQYF,TGTGCCAGCAGCTCCGGGGGGGCCCCAGAGACCCAGTACTTC
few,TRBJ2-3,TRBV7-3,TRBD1,CASSLQGGQDTQYF,TGTGCCAGCAGCCTTCAAGGGGGCCAAGATACGCAGTATTTT
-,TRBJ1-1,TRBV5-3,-,CARSSRSPGKDTEAFF,TGTGCCAGAAGCTCTAGGTCGCCGGGGAAGGACACTGAAGCTTTCTTT
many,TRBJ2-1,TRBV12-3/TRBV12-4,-,CASSPPYNEQFF,TGTGCCAGCAGCCCGCCCTACAATGAGCAGTTCTTC